Listed below are T cell receptor beta chains from one sample, sequenced in a study of graft-versus-host responses after intestinal transplantation. Sequencing was performed with immunoSEQ multiplex PCR; in TCRdb, only in-frame clones are kept and a portion is missing. The sample includes roughly 110,000 clones, around nine tenths of them seen just once. No cognate antigen is known for these TCRs. Sequencing used unstimulated CD4+ T cells sorted from spleen or lymph node cells, obtained before transplant. These receptors originate from a human donor who was the organ donor for an intestinal transplant. Each CDR3 is given with its conserved first and last residue. D genes are given only for firm matches. Clone size appears in some rows only: once, few, many, or a class for an expanded clone.

v_gene	d_gene	abundance	j_gene	CDR3nt	CDR3aa
TRBV30	TRBD1	.	TRBJ1-4	TGTGCCTGGAGTCGTTTGGGGACAGGGGCCGACGCTAATGAAAAACTGTTTTTT	CAWSRLGTGADANEKLFF
TRBV7-2	.	.	TRBJ2-7	TGTGCCAGCAGCTTAGGCAGGGCCTACGAGCAGTACTTC	CASSLGRAYEQYF
TRBV6-1	.	.	TRBJ1-2	TGTGCCAGCAGCCGGGACCGCCCGTCGGATGGCTACACCTTC	CASSRDRPSDGYTF
TRBV30	.	.	TRBJ2-7	TGTGCCTGGAGTGCAACACACGAGCAGTACTTC	CAWSATHEQYF
TRBV28	.	.	TRBJ2-1	TGTGCCAGCAGAACCGGGTCCCCCAGAGGTGAGCAGTTCTTC	CASRTGSPRGEQFF
TRBV5-6	.	.	TRBJ2-7	TGTGCCAGCAGCACGGTAGGAGGGGAGCAGTACTTC	CASSTVGGEQYF
TRBV12-5	.	.	TRBJ2-3	TGTAGGGACTCAGCTGTGTATTTTTCGGCAGATACGCAGTATTTT	CRDSAVYFSADTQYF
TRBV18	.	.	TRBJ2-1	TGTGCCAGCTCACCGGTTAGGGACTACAATGAGCAGTTCTTC	CASSPVRDYNEQFF
TRBV5-1	TRBD2	.	TRBJ2-3	TGCGCCAGCAGCTTGGAAGGGCGGGAGTGGGCAGATACGCAGTATTTT	CASSLEGREWADTQYF
TRBV4-1	.	.	TRBJ2-3	TGCGCCAGCAGCCGAAAGGCCAGAGGAGAAGATACGCAGTATTTT	CASSRKARGEDTQYF
TRBV11-3	.	.	TRBJ2-1	TGTGCCAGCAACTTAGAGCGGAATGAGCAGTTCTTC	CASNLERNEQFF
TRBV6-5	.	few	TRBJ1-2	TGTGCCAGCAGTTACTCGTCAGGGTACGACTATGGCTACACCTTC	CASSYSSGYDYGYTF
TRBV9	.	.	TRBJ1-1	TGTGCCAGCAGCGTAGGCCCAAATTCCCCGATGAACACTGAAGCTTTCTTT	CASSVGPNSPMNTEAFF
TRBV5-6	.	.	TRBJ2-7	TGTGCCAGCAGCCTCAAGGGCCCCTACGAGCAGTACTTC	CASSLKGPYEQYF
TRBV9	.	.	TRBJ2-7	TGTGCCAGCAGCGTAGTATCGGCGGGAGAGCAGTACTTC	CASSVVSAGEQYF
TRBV7-9	TRBD2	.	TRBJ2-7	TGTGCCAGCAGCTACGGACTAGCGGGAGGGGGCGAGCAGTACTTC	CASSYGLAGGGEQYF
TRBV28	.	.	TRBJ1-1	TGTGCCAGCAGGACTACAGGATACCTCGGGACTGAAGCTTTCTTT	CASRTTGYLGTEAFF
TRBV25-1	.	.	TRBJ2-3	TGTGCCAGCAGTGAAGGTATAAGGGGAAGGGCAGATACGCAGTATTTT	CASSEGIRGRADTQYF
TRBV5-8	TRBD1	.	TRBJ2-5	TGTGCCAGCAGGGATCTCACAGGGGATAAAATTGAGACCCAGTACTTC	CASRDLTGDKIETQYF
TRBV18	TRBD1	.	TRBJ2-1	TGTGCCAGCTCACCCCGACAGGGAAACGAGCAGTTCTTC	CASSPRQGNEQFF
TRBV5-4	TRBD1	.	TRBJ2-5	TGTGCCAGCAGCTCCGGGACAGGGGCGTCCGGGGAGACCCAGTACTTC	CASSSGTGASGETQYF
TRBV18	.	.	TRBJ2-3	TGTGCCAGCTCACCTGTCCCGGGGGCAGATACGCAGTATTTT	CASSPVPGADTQYF
TRBV7-2	.	.	TRBJ2-3	TGTGCCAGCAGCTTAGGCGGCGACACAGATACGCAGTATTTT	CASSLGGDTDTQYF
TRBV6-4	TRBD2	.	TRBJ2-2	TGTGCCAGCAGTGTGCGTCTAGCGGGAGCGATGGGGAAAAACACCGGGGAGCTGTTTTTT	CASSVRLAGAMGKNTGELFF